This TCR beta chain derives from a study of blood T cell repertoires in COVID-19. Study overall: Samples of COVID-19 (acute and convalescent) were obtained from the United States, Italy and Spain.

Recruitment covered 20 to 25 US areas and drew participants whose ages spanned roughly 18 to 90 years. The data were produced by immunoSEQ multiplex PCR, yet TCRdb's version contains in-frame clones alone and is incomplete. The data contain about 370,000 clones, approximately 92% of them singletons. The sample taken for sequencing was PBMCs or T cells enriched from blood (not recorded which). This TCR was sampled from a man between 18 and 29 years old who had recovered from COVID-19.

CDR3 bases: TGTGCCAGCAGTTACTCGACAGATTACGAGCAGTACTTC. It encodes CASSYSTDYEQYF. The chain couples TRBV6-6 to TRBJ2-7; weak D call: TRBD1 (5 bases). Trimming pared 0 bases from V and 4 bases from J, leaving 7 bases between. CDR1 is MNHNY, CDR2 SVGAGI, per germline (reference sequence). The CDR3 has 13 amino acids.